Listed here is a single TCR beta chain. Its antigen is currently unknown. The CDR3 runs to 12 residues. Losses at the gene ends were 6 bases for V and 7 bases for J; bases not matched to a gene: 5. Germline lookup yields CDR1 GTSNPN and CDR2 SVGIG (reference sequence). This sample stems from a study of cytomegalovirus exposure and HLA in healthy donors. Points from the study as a whole: Common viral pathogens seemed, in a later analysis, to connect with several of the most significant clusters.

PCR used 60 Vbeta primers and 13 Jbeta primers. In the authors' workflow: As a later analysis found, there were 78 million or so unique TCR beta chains, of which some 9.9 million were shared. Method: immunoSEQ multiplex PCR; TCRdb's copy keeps in-frame clones and lacks some. From that table come the V and J calls and clone size; the DNA was used to work out D and trimming. The sample contains 150,000 to 200,000 clones, 79% of which appear only once. The sample taken for sequencing was PBMCs. This clonotype was obtained from a girl under 18 in good health and CMV-seropositive. The chain uses TRBV30 and TRBJ2-1; 8 bases line up with TRBD2. The CDR3, as DNA: TGTGCCTGTTATAGCGGGGTAAATGAGCAGTTCTTC. This translates into CACYSGVNEQFF.